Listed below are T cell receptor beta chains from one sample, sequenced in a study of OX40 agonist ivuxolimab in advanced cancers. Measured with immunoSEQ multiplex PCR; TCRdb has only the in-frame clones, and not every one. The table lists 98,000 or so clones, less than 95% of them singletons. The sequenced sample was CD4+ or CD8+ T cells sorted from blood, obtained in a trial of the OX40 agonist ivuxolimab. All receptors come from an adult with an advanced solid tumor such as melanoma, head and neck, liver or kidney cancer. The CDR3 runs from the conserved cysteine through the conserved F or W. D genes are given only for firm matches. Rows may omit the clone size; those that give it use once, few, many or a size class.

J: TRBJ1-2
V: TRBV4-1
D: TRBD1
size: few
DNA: TGCGCCAGCAGCCAAGAGGGACAGAGGTACTATGGCTACACCTTC
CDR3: CASSQEGQRYYGYTF

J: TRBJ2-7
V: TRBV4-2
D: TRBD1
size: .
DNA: TGTGCCAGCAGCCAAGACGACAGGGTATACGAGCAGTACTTC
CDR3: CASSQDDRVYEQYF

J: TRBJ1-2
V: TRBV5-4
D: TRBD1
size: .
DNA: TGTGCCAGCAGCAGAACCGGGACAGATAACTATGGCTACACCTTC
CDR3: CASSRTGTDNYGYTF

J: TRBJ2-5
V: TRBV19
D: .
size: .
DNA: TGTGCCAGTAGTATGATCGGGCCCAGCCAGGAGACCCAGTACTTC
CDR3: CASSMIGPSQETQYF

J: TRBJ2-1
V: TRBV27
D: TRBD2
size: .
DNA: TGTGCCAGCAGTCGTACCGGGACTAGCGGGGGTGATGAGCAGTTCTTC
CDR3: CASSRTGTSGGDEQFF

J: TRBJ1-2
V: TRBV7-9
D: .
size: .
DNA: TGTGCCAGCAGCCCCCCGAAGGGGGTCGGCTACACCTTC
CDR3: CASSPPKGVGYTF

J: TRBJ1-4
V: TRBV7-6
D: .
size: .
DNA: TGTGCCAGCAGCTTGGGAGTAGGGAGTGAAAAACTGTTTTTT
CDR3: CASSLGVGSEKLFF

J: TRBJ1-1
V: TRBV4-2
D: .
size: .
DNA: TGTGCCAGCAGCCAAGACAGGGCCAGGGATATGTTTGCGACTGAAGCTTTCTTT
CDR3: CASSQDRARDMFATEAFF

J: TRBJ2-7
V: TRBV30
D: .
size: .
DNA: TGTGCCTGGAATCGAGGGCCCGAGCAGTACTTC
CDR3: CAWNRGPEQYF

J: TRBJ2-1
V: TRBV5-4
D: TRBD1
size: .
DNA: TGTGCCAGCAGCTCGGGGACAGGGGGTTCCTACAATGAGCAGTTCTTC
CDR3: CASSSGTGGSYNEQFF

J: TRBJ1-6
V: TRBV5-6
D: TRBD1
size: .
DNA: TGTGCCAGCACCAGAGGGGACAGGGACGATTCACCCCTCCACTTT
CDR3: CASTRGDRDDSPLHF

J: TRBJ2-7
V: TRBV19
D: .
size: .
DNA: TGTGCCAGTAGTACCCCCAAGGGGGGTAGTTACTACGAGCAGTACTTC
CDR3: CASSTPKGGSYYEQYF

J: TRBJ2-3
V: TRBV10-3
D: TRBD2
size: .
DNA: TGTGCCATCAGTGGGGGACTAGCGGGTCAGGGCACAGATACGCAGTATTTT
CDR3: CAISGGLAGQGTDTQYF

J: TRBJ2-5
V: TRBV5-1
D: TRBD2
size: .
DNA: TGCGCCAGCAGCTATAGCGGGGTCGGGGAGACCCAGTACTTC
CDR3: CASSYSGVGETQYF

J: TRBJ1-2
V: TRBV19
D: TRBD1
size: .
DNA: TGTGCCAGTAGTATACTCCTACAGGGGTTGTCGGGCTATGGCTACACCTTC
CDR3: CASSILLQGLSGYGYTF

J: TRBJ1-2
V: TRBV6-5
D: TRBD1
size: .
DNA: TGTGCCAGCAGCATTACCGGGACAGGGGGACGGGGCTACACCTTC
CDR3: CASSITGTGGRGYTF

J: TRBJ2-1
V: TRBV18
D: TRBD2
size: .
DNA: TGTGCCAGCTCAAGGGCTGGAGCGGGAGTCCACAATGAGCAGTTCTTC
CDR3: CASSRAGAGVHNEQFF

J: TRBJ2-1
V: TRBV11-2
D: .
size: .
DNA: TGTGCCAGCAGCTTAGCGGGAAGCTACAATGAGCAGTTCTTC
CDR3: CASSLAGSYNEQFF

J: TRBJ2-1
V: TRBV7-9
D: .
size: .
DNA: TGTGCCAAATTTTACGGGAGTCGGACCTACAATGAGCAGTTCTTC
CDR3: CAKFYGSRTYNEQFF

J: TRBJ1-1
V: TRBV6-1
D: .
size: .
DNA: TGTGCCAGCAGTTCGCTAGGGGCCACTGAAGCTTTCTTT
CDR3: CASSSLGATEAFF

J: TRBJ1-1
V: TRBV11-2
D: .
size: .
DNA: TGTGCCAGCAGCTTAGGAAGGAACACTGAAGCTTTCTTT
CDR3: CASSLGRNTEAFF

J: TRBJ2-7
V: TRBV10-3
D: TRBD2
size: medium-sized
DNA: TGTGCCATCAGTGTAGCGGGAGGGTCCTACGAGCAGTACTTC
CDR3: CAISVAGGSYEQYF

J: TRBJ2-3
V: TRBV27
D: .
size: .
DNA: TGTGCCAGCAGTAAAGGGAGCACAGATACGCAGTATTTT
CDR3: CASSKGSTDTQYF

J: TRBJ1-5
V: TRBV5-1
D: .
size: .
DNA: TGCGCCAGCAGCCGTCCTTGGGAGGAGGCCTTCAATCAGCCCCAGCATTTT
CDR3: CASSRPWEEAFNQPQHF

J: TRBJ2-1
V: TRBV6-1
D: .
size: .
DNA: TGTGCCAGCACCCAATGGCGTAGCTCCTACAATGAGCAGTTCTTC
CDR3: CASTQWRSSYNEQFF

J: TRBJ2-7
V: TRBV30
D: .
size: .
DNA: TGTGCCTGGAGTGTACGTGGGGGGGGCTTGCAGTACTTC
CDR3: CAWSVRGGGLQYF

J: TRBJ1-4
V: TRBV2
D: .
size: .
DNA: TGTGCCAGCATAGCCTGGGGGGGCGCGAGTGAAAAACTGTTTTTT
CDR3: CASIAWGGASEKLFF

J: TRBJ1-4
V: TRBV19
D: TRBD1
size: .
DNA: TGTGCCAGTAGTAAACTATCTACAGGGGGCGGAGATGAAAAACTGTTTTTT
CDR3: CASSKLSTGGGDEKLFF

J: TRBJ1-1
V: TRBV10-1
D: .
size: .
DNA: TGCGCCAGCAGCCCGGGGGGCAGGGGGAACACTGAAGCTTTCTTT
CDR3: CASSPGGRGNTEAFF

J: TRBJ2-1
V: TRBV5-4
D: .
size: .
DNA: TGTGCCAGCAGCTTGAGCCAGGGTCCCCACAATGAGCAGTTCTTC
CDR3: CASSLSQGPHNEQFF

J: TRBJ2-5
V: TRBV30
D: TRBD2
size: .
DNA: TGTGCCTGGAGTGCACGACTAGCGGGAGGAGAGACCCAGTACTTC
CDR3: CAWSARLAGGETQYF

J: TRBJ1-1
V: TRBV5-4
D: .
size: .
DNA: TGTGCCAGCAGCCCCCAGACAGGAGTGAACACTGAAGCTTTCTTT
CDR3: CASSPQTGVNTEAFF

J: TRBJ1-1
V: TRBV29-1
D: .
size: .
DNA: TGCAGCGTTGGTGAGGTGTACGGCACTGAAGCTTTCTTT
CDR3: CSVGEVYGTEAFF

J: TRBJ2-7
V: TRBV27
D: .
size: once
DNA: TGTGCCAGCAGTCCCCGAGGGGCAAAGCAGTACTTC
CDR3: CASSPRGAKQYF

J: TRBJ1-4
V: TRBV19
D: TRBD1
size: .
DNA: TGTGCCAGTAAAAGGACAGGGGGAAATGAAAAACTGTTTTTT
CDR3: CASKRTGGNEKLFF

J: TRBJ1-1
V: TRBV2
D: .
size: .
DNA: TGTGCCAGCAGTGTCGGCAGGGCAACTGAAGCTTTCTTT
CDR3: CASSVGRATEAFF

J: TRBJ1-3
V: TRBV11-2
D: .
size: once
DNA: TGTGCCAGCAGCTTCTTGGTAGGGGACACCATATATTTT
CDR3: CASSFLVGDTIYF